What follows are 27 T cell receptor beta chains derived from one specimen sequenced in a study of cytomegalovirus exposure and HLA in healthy donors. PCR primers comprised 60 Vbeta and 13 Jbeta primers. Method: immunoSEQ multiplex PCR; TCRdb's copy keeps in-frame clones and lacks some. The sample contains 80,000 to 100,000 clones, around 82% of which appear only once. The sample comprised PBMCs. These receptors originate from a man in his forties or fifties in good health and CMV-seronegative.

The V and J genes are TRBV10-2 and TRBJ2-4; the match to TRBD2 covers 8 bases. The CDR3 covers 13 residues. The germline V gene has CDR1 WSHSY and CDR2 SAAADI. With 6 bases clipped from V and 7 bases from J, the junction kept 5 bases outside the gene matches. The CDR3, as DNA: TGCGCCAGCAGAGCAGGCGGGGGGAACATTCAGTACTTC. Translation gives CASRAGGGNIQYF.

The chain employs TRBV27 and TRBJ2-1; TRBD2 agrees at 10 bases. In germline, CDR1 is MNHEY, CDR2 SMNVEV (reference sequence). CDR3 length: 14 amino acids. V dropped 4 bases and J dropped 9; count of bases not matched to a gene: 6. CDR3 sequence (DNA): TGTGCCAGCAGTTCTCTAGCGGGAGTCGTTGAGCAGTTCTTC. This encodes CASSSLAGVVEQFF.

V gene TRBV9 combines with J gene TRBJ1-1; D is undetermined. Germline V gives CDR1 SGDLS, CDR2 YYNGEE. V shed 3 bases and J shed 3 bases, with 9 bases lying between them. This CDR3 contains 13 residues. CDR3 region: CASSAREYTEAFF. The DNA of the CDR3 is TGTGCCAGCAGCGCAAGGGAGTACACTGAAGCTTTCTTT.

The chain joins TRBV18 to TRBJ2-1; 10 bases are a match to TRBD2. Germline loops: CDR1 KGHSH, CDR2 LQKENI. V lost 3 bases to trimming and J lost 7 bases; unmatched junction nucleotides: 6. There are 15 residues in the CDR3. CDR3 coding DNA: TGTGCCAGCTCACCCAAGCGGGGGGGCCATAATGAGCAGTTCTTC. Translating it yields CASSPKRGGHNEQFF. The full variable domain, with the rest looked up from reference TRBV18 and TRBJ2-1, is NAGVMQNPRHLVRRRGQEARLRCSPMKGHSHVYWYRQLPEEGLKFMVYLQKENIIDESGMPKERFSAEFPKEGPSILRIQQVVRGDSAAYFCASSPKRGGHNEQFFGPGTRLTVL.

The DNA of the CDR3 is TGTGCCAGCAGCCTCGGGGGGGCGGGCACCGGGGAGCTGTTTTTT. Protein sequence: CASSLGGAGTGELFF. V gene TRBV28 combines with J gene TRBJ2-2, with 8 nucleotides matching TRBD2. Germline V gene sequence: CDR1 MDHEN, CDR2 SYDVKM. V lost 6 bases to trimming and J lost 4 bases; unmatched junction nucleotides: 7. This CDR3 spans 15 amino acids.

The V and J genes are TRBV5-1 and TRBJ2-7, with D possibly being TRBD2 (6 bases). This CDR3 spans 14 amino acids. Germline CDR1 is SGHRS and CDR2 is YFSETQ. Trimming left V 5 bases short and J 7 bases short, with 19 bases between. In DNA form, the CDR3 reads TGCGCCAGCAGTTCCGGGACTCCCCCGCGGGAGCAGTACTTC. Translation gives CASSSGTPPREQYF.

The chain uses TRBV18 and TRBJ2-1; the D is unclear. The germline V gene encodes CDR1 KGHSH and CDR2 LQKENI. The CDR3 extends over 14 amino acids. With 9 bases removed from V and 0 bases from J, the gap between germline ends came to 12 bases. The CDR3 DNA follows: TGTGCCAGTGTTGGCGGCACCTCCTACAATGAGCAGTTCTTC. Amino acids: CASVGGTSYNEQFF.

The chain joins TRBV2 to TRBJ2-7, with TRBD2 as a possible D gene (6 bases). V gave up 6 bases and J gave up 2 bases, with 14 bases separating them. CDR3 length: 14 residues. The germline CDR1 and CDR2 sequences are SNHLY and FYNNEI. The CDR3 is CASRRSGLTYEQYF. The CDR3, as DNA: TGTGCCAGCAGGAGGTCGGGACTCACCTACGAGCAGTACTTC.

The chain joins TRBV11-2 to TRBJ2-5; unclear D gene. V was pared by 3 bases and J by 2 bases, with 10 bases between. Germline-derived CDR1 and CDR2 are SGHAT and FQNNGV. The CDR3 sequence is 14 residues long. DNA for the CDR3: TGTGCCAGCAGCTTCGGTCGGTTACAAGAGACCCAGTACTTC. Amino acid sequence: CASSFGRLQETQYF.

The chain employs TRBV10-3 and TRBJ1-2, with 8 bases that match TRBD1. The CDR3 runs to 15 residues. Germline lookup yields CDR1 ENHRY and CDR2 SYGVKD. V trimming: 5 bases; J trimming: 1 base; junction bases outside the gene matches: 6. The CDR3 sequence: CAISLGQGNNYGYTF. The CDR3 DNA follows: TGTGCCATCAGTCTTGGACAGGGTAATAACTATGGCTACACCTTC.

The V gene is TRBV6-5, the J gene TRBJ1-1, with 8 bases lining up with TRBD1. The CDR3 totals 14 residues. Losses at the gene ends were 5 bases for V and 5 bases for J; bases not matched to a gene: 7. Germline V gene sequence: CDR1 MNHEY, CDR2 SVGAGI. CDR3 sequence (DNA): TGTGCCAGCAGTACAGACAGGGGTGGGACTGAAGCTTTCTTT. Translation: CASSTDRGGTEAFF.

The chain employs TRBV4-1 and TRBJ1-4; D is possibly TRBD1 (6 bases). Trimming took off 4 bases at V and 0 bases at J, with 9 bases between the two ends. The CDR3 is made up of 15 amino acids. CDR1 is MGHRA and CDR2 is YSYEKL in the germline V gene. The CDR3 DNA is TGCGCCAGCAGCCTGGACAGTGCAACTAATGAAAAACTGTTTTTT. Protein: CASSLDSATNEKLFF.

This clone was counted a single time. The genes are TRBV7-9 and TRBJ2-1; 7 bases map to TRBD2. CDR1 is SEHNR, CDR2 FQNEAQ, per germline (reference sequence). The CDR3 length is 15 residues. V lost 5 bases to trimming and J lost 5 bases; unmatched junction nucleotides: 9. DNA for the CDR3: TGTGCCAGCAGCCGTCCTACTAGCGTCAACAATGAGCAGTTCTTC. Its protein product is CASSRPTSVNNEQFF.

The chain employs TRBV5-1 and TRBJ2-3, with D perhaps matching TRBD1 (7 bases). There are 15 residues in the CDR3. Germline values: CDR1 SGHRS, CDR2 YFSETQ. V was shortened by 2 bases and J by 3 bases, with 13 bases between the two germline ends. CDR3 sequence reads: CASSFGSGGTDTQYF. CDR3 bases: TGCGCCAGCAGCTTTGGTTCAGGGGGGACAGATACGCAGTATTTT.

This clone occurred a few times. The chain has TRBV28 and TRBJ2-1, with 9 bases lining up with TRBD1. V lost 8 bases to trimming and J lost 1 base; unmatched junction nucleotides: 6. The CDR3 runs to 15 residues. Germline CDR1 reads MDHEN; CDR2 reads SYDVKM. The CDR3 bases are TGTGCCAGCGCTGGACAGGGGACTTCCTACAATGAGCAGTTCTTC. Translation gives CASAGQGTSYNEQFF.

This chain connects TRBV25-1 to TRBJ2-3; D gene unclear. Germline assignment: CDR1 MGHDK and CDR2 SYGVNS. Deletions cut 9 bases from V and 4 bases from J, with 11 bases between. This CDR3 spans 12 amino acids. This CDR3 is CASSFSSDTQYF. In nucleotides, the CDR3 is TGTGCCAGTTCCTTTTCCTCAGATACGCAGTATTTT. The full variable domain, its missing parts supplied by reference TRBV25-1 and TRBJ2-3, is EADIYQTPRYLVIGTGKKITLECSQTMGHDKMYWYQQDPGMELHLIHYSYGVNSTEKGDLSSESTVSRIRTEHFPLTLESARPSHTSQYLCASSFSSDTQYFGPGTRLTVL.

This chain uses TRBV28 with TRBJ1-2; tentative D call: TRBD1 (6 bases). Germline V gene data show CDR1 as MDHEN and CDR2 as SYDVKM. This CDR3 is 14 amino acids long. V was pared by 6 bases and J by 7 bases, with 18 bases between. In DNA form, the CDR3 reads TGTGCCAGCAGCGTGAAAGGGGGACCTGCTGGCTACACCTTC. This encodes CASSVKGGPAGYTF.

This chain uses TRBV6-1 with TRBJ1-2; TRBD1 matches 7 bases. CDR3 length: 12 residues. CDR1 and CDR2 (germline): MNHNS, SASEGT. The J segment lost 3 bases and the V segment lost 8 bases, leaving 3 bases of the junction unmatched. CDR3 coding DNA: TGTGCCAGCCGGGACAGAGACTATGGCTACACCTTC. Translating it yields CASRDRDYGYTF.

The CDR3 loop is CASSPGLAGGRSEQYF. DNA for the CDR3: TGTGCCAGTAGTCCAGGACTAGCGGGGGGACGAAGCGAGCAGTACTTC. This chain joins TRBV19 and TRBJ2-7; 14 nucleotides align to TRBD2. This CDR3 is built from 16 residues. Per germline, CDR1 LNHDA and CDR2 SQIVND (reference sequence). V lost 5 bases to trimming and J lost 6 bases; unmatched junction nucleotides: 9.

CDR3: CASSERGTGGFYEQYF. CDR3 coding DNA: TGTGCCAGCAGTGAAAGGGGTACGGGGGGGTTTTACGAGCAGTACTTC. The chain combines TRBV2 with TRBJ2-7; TRBD2 matches at 8 bases. The CDR3 extends over 16 amino acids. Trimming cost V 2 bases and J 4 bases; bases outside gene matches: 10. Germline V gives CDR1 SNHLY, CDR2 FYNNEI.

The chain employs TRBV28 and TRBJ1-1; D ambiguous. Germline V gives CDR1 MDHEN, CDR2 SYDVKM. Trimming removed 6 bases from V and 0 bases from J, with 11 bases in between. The CDR3 runs 14 residues. CDR3 sequence reads: CASRRDSMNTEAFF. CDR3 nucleotide sequence: TGTGCCAGCAGGAGGGATAGCATGAACACTGAAGCTTTCTTT.

The V call is TRBV10-3, the J call TRBJ1-4, with a tentative D call TRBD1 (5 bases). V shed 10 bases and J shed 7 bases, with 16 bases lying between them. Germline CDR1 is ENHRY and CDR2 is SYGVKD. This CDR3 is built from 13 residues. CDR3 sequence reads: CATSQGLVEKLFF. The DNA for the CDR3 is TGTGCCACCTCGCAGGGACTAGTTGAAAAACTGTTTTTT.

This clone has a handful of counts. The chain combines TRBV18 with TRBJ2-5; 8 nucleotides match TRBD1. CDR3 length equals 15 residues. Germline CDR1 reads KGHSH; CDR2 reads LQKENI. V dropped 1 base and J dropped 5; count of bases not matched to a gene: 6. CDR3 region: CASSPLRTGRETQYF. CDR3 sequence (DNA): TGTGCCAGCTCACCACTTAGGACAGGGCGGGAGACCCAGTACTTC.

V gene TRBV5-8 combines with J gene TRBJ2-7, with a weak D call TRBD1 (5 bases). V gave up 0 bases and J gave up 1 base, with 11 bases separating them. The CDR3 contains 15 residues. Looked up from germline, CDR1 is SGHTS and CDR2 is YDEGEE. CDR3 sequence (DNA): TGTGCCAGCAGCTTGGGGACATCCGAATCCTACGAGCAGTACTTC. Amino acid sequence: CASSLGTSESYEQYF.

This clone was seen only a few times. V gene TRBV9 combines with J gene TRBJ1-1, with D unresolved. This CDR3 comprises 14 residues. Trimming took off 7 bases at V and 4 bases at J, with 17 bases between the two ends. Germline V gene sequence: CDR1 SGDLS, CDR2 YYNGEE. The CDR3 nucleotides read TGTGCCAGCCACCCCCCAAGGAGAAGCACTGAAGCTTTCTTT. Its translation: CASHPPRRSTEAFF.

The CDR3 spells CASSVESSYNSPLHF. CDR3 in DNA: TGCGCCAGCAGCGTCGAGAGCTCCTATAATTCACCCCTCCACTTT. This chain links TRBV5-1 with TRBJ1-6, with no clear D. Germline V gene data show CDR1 as SGHRS and CDR2 as YFSETQ. The V end lost 4 bases, the J end lost 0 bases, and 8 bases lay between the germline ends. The CDR3 spans 15 residues.

This chain joins TRBV4-1 and TRBJ2-4; 11 bases map to TRBD1. Germline CDR1 reads MGHRA; CDR2 reads YSYEKL. Trimming at V came to 0 bases and at J to 11 bases, leaving 6 bases not matched to a gene. The CDR3 runs to 15 residues. The CDR3 sequence: CASSQDRDRGGVQYF. The CDR3 DNA follows: TGCGCCAGCAGCCAAGATCGGGACAGGGGGGGCGTTCAGTACTTC.